This T cell receptor (beta chain) was identified during a study of blood T cell repertoires in COVID-19 (dated by TCRdb to about 2020). Concerning the study at large: The collaborator samples originated in the United States, Italy and Spain and spanned the acute and convalescent phases of COVID-19. Where HLA class I and class II types were available, the types were taken from metadata supplied by the sample provider, not from assay-based typing. The prospective study material was composed of cDNA or gDNA derived from T cells, B-cell-depleted T cells, or PBMCs. Samples came from the ongoing ImmuneRACE study (first 160 participants) plus 1,254 subjects from 6 global collaborators. Sample metadata almost always included a de-identified subject ID, COVID-19 status, age in years and sex. The repertoires were made available in a free public database intended to serve as a resource for research on the immune response to SARS-CoV-2. Deeply sampled blood TCRbeta repertoires from subjects exposed to, actively infected with, or recovered from COVID-19 were included in the dataset.

The trim is 5 bases for V and 9 bases for J, with a gap of 12 bases between the germline ends. CDR1 and CDR2 are read off the germline V gene as SGHVS and FNYEAQ. Including cysteine and phenylalanine, the CDR3 has 12 amino acids. CDR3 DNA only is kept here, 36 bases in frame from base 1. This clone was observed once. Its antigen specificity is not known. No base-level quality is on record; no much larger clone is a single base apart. TCRbeta CDR3 regions were amplified from genomic DNA by means of the immunoSEQ Assay, a bias-controlled multiplex PCR. Per the source publication's procedure: The number of nucleated cells in each sample was estimated by amplification of reference gene primers within the assay. Sequence reads were collapsed and filtered to measure the absolute abundance of every unique TCRbeta CDR3 rearrangement. Productive Simpson clonality was computed per sample as the square root of Simpson's diversity index over productive rearrangements. In its TCRdb copy, this immuneACCESS table keeps in-frame sequences only and misses some clones. Where compared with another copy, unresolved V genes explain less than half of these, and the others have no known cause. V, J and clone size are taken as reported in that table, and D and trimming were inferred from the DNA itself. The sample table records under 300,000 clones; 80% to 90% of these occur just once. The ten top clones hold 1.5% to 2% of the sample.

Enrolling through a virtual design, the prospective study's participants ranged in age from roughly 18 to 90 years and lived across approximately 25 United States geographic areas. In the prospective study, cohorts were assigned on the basis of participant-reported clinical history obtained from a screening survey and a study questionnaire. For ImmuneRACE Cohort 3, a participant was defined as recovered based on two consecutive negative NP/OP PCR tests, clearance by a healthcare professional, or resolution of symptoms. Each participant in the prospective study had whole blood, serum and a nasopharyngeal or oropharyngeal swab collected by mobile phlebotomists. Prospective study participants could optionally give additional blood draws and questionnaires over an approximately 2-month period. Before DNA extraction, prospective study blood samples were shipped either frozen or at room temperature.

Broad study findings and their caveats: How much clinical and demographic metadata was included differed by source and by participant, and the metadata was provided uncurated.

The chain couples TRBV7-6 to TRBJ2-3, with no reliable assignment of the D segment. This TCR derives from a woman in her forties or fifties who had recovered from COVID-19. The sample taken for sequencing was PBMCs or T cells enriched from blood (not recorded which). The nucleotide sequence reads as follows: TGTGCCAGCAGCAACCGGGTTCAGACGCAGTATTTT. Its protein reads: CASSNRVQTQYF. Reference TRBV7-6 and TRBJ2-3 genes cover what lies past the CDR3, so the full variable domain is GAGVSQSPRYKVTKRGQDVALRCDPISGHVSLYWYRQALGQGPEFLTYFNYEAQQDKSGLPNDRFSAERPEGSISTLTIQRTEQRDSAMYRCASSNRVQTQYFGPGTRLTVL.